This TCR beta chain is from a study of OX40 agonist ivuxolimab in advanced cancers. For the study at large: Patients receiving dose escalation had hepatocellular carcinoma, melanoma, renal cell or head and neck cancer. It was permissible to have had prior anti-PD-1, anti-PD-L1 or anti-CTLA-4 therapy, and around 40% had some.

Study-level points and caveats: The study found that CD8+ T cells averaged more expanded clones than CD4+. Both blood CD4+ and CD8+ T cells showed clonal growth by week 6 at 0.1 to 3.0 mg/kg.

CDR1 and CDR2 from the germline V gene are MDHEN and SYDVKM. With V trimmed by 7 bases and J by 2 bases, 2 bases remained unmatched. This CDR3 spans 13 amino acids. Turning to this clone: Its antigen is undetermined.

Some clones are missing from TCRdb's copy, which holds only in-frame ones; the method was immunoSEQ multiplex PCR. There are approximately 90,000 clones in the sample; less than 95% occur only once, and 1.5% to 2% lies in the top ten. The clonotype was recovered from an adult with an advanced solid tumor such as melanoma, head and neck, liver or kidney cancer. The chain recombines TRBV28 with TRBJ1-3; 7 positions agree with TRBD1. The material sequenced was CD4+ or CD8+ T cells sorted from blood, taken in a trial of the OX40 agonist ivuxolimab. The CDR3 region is CASNTGAGNTIYF. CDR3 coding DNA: TGTGCCAGCAATACAGGGGCTGGAAACACCATATATTTT. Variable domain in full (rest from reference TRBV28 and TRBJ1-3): DVKVTQSSRYLVKRTGEKVFLECVQDMDHENMFWYRQDPGLGLRLIYFSYDVKMKEKGDIPEGYSVSREKKERFSLILESASTNQTSMYLCASNTGAGNTIYFGEGSWLTVV.